Below, 8 T cell receptor beta chains from the same sample are listed, as sequenced in a study of blood T cell repertoires in COVID-19. Clones were read by immunoSEQ multiplex PCR, and TCRdb kept only the in-frame ones, dropping some. The data contain some 68,000 clones, 80% to 90% of them singletons. Sequencing used peripheral blood. These receptors all come from a man aged 50 to 59 with active COVID-19.

This clone is medium-sized (0.01 to 0.1%) in the sample. The chain links TRBV25-1 to TRBJ2-2, with D possibly matching TRBD1 (5 bases). The CDR3 totals 14 residues. Trimming removed 6 bases at V and 2 bases at J, with 10 bases between. Germline V gene lookup returns CDR1 MGHDK and CDR2 SYGVNS. The CDR3 sequence is CASRGVGNTGELFF. The CDR3, as DNA: TGTGCCAGCAGAGGGGTCGGCAACACCGGGGAGCTGTTTTTT.

This chain connects TRBV5-4 to TRBJ2-5; 15 bases align to TRBD2. The germline CDR1 and CDR2 sequences are SGHNT and YYREEE (reference sequence). The V and J ends lost 4 bases and 0 bases, in that order; junction bases with no gene match: 4. The length of the CDR3 is 17 residues. The CDR3 reads CASSPGTSGRYQETQYF. As DNA, the CDR3 is TGTGCCAGCAGCCCTGGGACTAGCGGGAGGTACCAAGAGACCCAGTACTTC. The whole variable domain, remainder taken from reference TRBV5-4 and TRBJ2-5, is ETGVTQSPTHLIKTRGQQVTLRCSSQSGHNTVSWYQQALGQGPQFIFQYYREEENGRGNFPPRFSGLQFPNYSSELNVNALELDDSALYLCASSPGTSGRYQETQYFGPGTRLLVL.

The chain carries TRBV7-2 and TRBJ2-7; TRBD2 aligns across 8 bases. V lost 5 bases to trimming and J lost 0 bases; unmatched junction nucleotides: 9. The CDR3 covers 16 residues. In germline, CDR1 is SGHTA, CDR2 FQGNSA. CDR3 sequence reads: CASSPDSGTSSYEQYF. CDR3 coding DNA: TGTGCCAGCAGCCCTGACTCCGGGACTAGCTCCTACGAGCAGTACTTC.

V and J are TRBV5-3 and TRBJ2-5; tentative D call: TRBD1 (5 bases). TRBV5-3 belongs to the ORF category, with a function that is uncertain. The CDR3 runs to 14 residues. Trimming left V 4 bases short and J 3 bases short, with 13 bases between. The DNA for the CDR3 is TGTGCCAGAAGCCGCAGGGTTTGGAAAGAGACCCAGTACTTC. As protein: CARSRRVWKETQYF.

The rearrangement joins TRBV12-5 to TRBJ2-3; D is undetermined. This CDR3 spans 14 amino acids. In germline, CDR1 is LGHNT, CDR2 FRNRAP. V was clipped by 1 base and J by 0 bases, with 5 bases between them. The CDR3 sequence: CASGLDKSTDTQYF. As DNA, the CDR3 is TGTGCTAGTGGTTTGGACAAAAGCACAGATACGCAGTATTTT.

This chain connects TRBV24-1 to TRBJ1-6; 7 nucleotides agree with TRBD1. The CDR3 is 13 amino acids. The V and J ends lost 5 bases and 10 bases, in that order; junction bases with no gene match: 4. The germline V gene has CDR1 KGHDR and CDR2 SFDVKD. The CDR3 region has the DNA TGTGCCACCAGTGGACAGGGAGACTCACCCCTCCACTTT. Its translation is CATSGQGDSPLHF.

The rearrangement uses TRBV6-6 and TRBJ2-1, with 10 positions matching TRBD2. Germline CDR1 MNHNY, CDR2 SVGAGI (reference sequence). The CDR3 spans 15 residues. The V and J ends lost 4 bases and 3 bases, in that order; junction bases with no gene match: 3. The CDR3 DNA is TGTGCCAGCAGTTCTAGCGGGAGCGGCTACAATGAGCAGTTCTTC. It codes for CASSSSGSGYNEQFF.

The CDR3, as DNA: TGTGCCACCAGTGACCAGGGCCAGTTCAATGAGCAGTTCTTC. The encoded protein is CATSDQGQFNEQFF. The gene calls are TRBV24-1 and TRBJ2-1; tentatively, D is TRBD1 (5 bases). The CDR3 sequence is 14 residues long. V shed 4 bases and J shed 6 bases, with 12 bases lying between them. Germline CDR1 is KGHDR and CDR2 is SFDVKD.